These 10 T cell receptor beta chains originate from one sample sequenced in a study of shared clonotypes between healthy human individuals. Clones were read by immunoSEQ multiplex PCR, and TCRdb kept only the in-frame ones, dropping some. The profile shows roughly 380,000 clones, 90% to 97% of them singletons. The sample comprised memory CD8+ T cells sorted from blood. Subset denoted: CD45RO+ cells pooled with CCR7-negative TemRA cells. These TCRs come from a man aged 30-40 years in good health.

V usage is TRBV19 and J usage is TRBJ1-5; D ambiguous. Trimming took 8 bases from V and 3 from J, leaving 11 bases between them. Per germline, CDR1 LNHDA and CDR2 SQIVND (reference sequence). CDR3 length: 13 residues. CDR3 protein: CASGQPPNQPQHF. CDR3 nucleotides: TGTGCCAGTGGTCAGCCCCCCAATCAGCCCCAGCATTTT.

This rearrangement joins TRBV28 to TRBJ2-2; D unclear. V was trimmed by 3 bases and J by 1 base, leaving 15 bases between them. The V gene's germline CDR1 is MDHEN and CDR2 SYDVKM. This CDR3 has 17 residues. The CDR3: CASSFSHNGKNTGELFF. As DNA, the CDR3 is TGTGCCAGCAGTTTTAGCCATAACGGAAAGAACACCGGGGAGCTGTTTTTT.

V gene TRBV30 combines with J gene TRBJ2-5; perhaps TRBD2 as D (6 bases). The CDR3 is 16 residues long. The ends were cut back, 2 bases at V and 5 bases at J, with 21 bases in the middle. From germline, CDR1 is GTSNPN and CDR2 SVGIG (reference sequence). In DNA, the CDR3 is TGTGCCTGGAGTCCCATCACCGGGGGAGCGGAGGAGACCCAGTACTTC. Its translation: CAWSPITGGAEETQYF.

The rearrangement joins TRBV6-1 to TRBJ2-7; TRBD2 might be the D (6 bases). Looked up from germline, CDR1 is MNHNS and CDR2 is SASEGT. The CDR3 spans 15 residues. Deletions cut 3 bases from V and 0 bases from J, with 12 bases between. The CDR3 region has the DNA TGTGCCAGCAGTGACCATTTCGGGGGCTCCTACGAGCAGTACTTC. Encoded protein: CASSDHFGGSYEQYF.

The chain recombines TRBV5-1 with TRBJ1-1; TRBD1 aligns across 9 bases. V shed 1 base and J 0 bases; nucleotides not matched to a gene: 4. The CDR3 covers 16 residues. Germline assignment: CDR1 SGHRS and CDR2 YFSETQ. In DNA form, the CDR3 reads TGCGCCAGCAGCTTGCCGGGACAGGGTTTGAACACTGAAGCTTTCTTT. Residues: CASSLPGQGLNTEAFF.

The chain combines TRBV11-2 with TRBJ2-7; D is uncertain. Germline assignment: CDR1 SGHAT and CDR2 FQNNGV. The CDR3 totals 13 residues. V lost 5 bases to trimming and J lost 4 bases, with 12 bases between them. CDR3 sequence: CASSLRQPYEQYF. CDR3 nucleotide sequence: TGTGCCAGCAGCCTACGGCAGCCGTACGAGCAGTACTTC.

This clone was observed a single time. The chain carries TRBV2 and TRBJ2-5; 10 bases align to TRBD1. CDR1 is SNHLY, CDR2 FYNNEI, per germline. This CDR3 is built from 15 residues. The ends lost 4 bases at V and 2 bases at J; junction bases unmatched: 4. CDR3 DNA: TGTGCCAGCAGTGGGGCGGGACAGGGGCAAGAGACCCAGTACTTC. Translating it yields CASSGAGQGQETQYF.

The chain uses TRBV27 and TRBJ2-1, with 10 bases that match TRBD2. Germline V lookup: CDR1 MNHEY, CDR2 SMNVEV (reference sequence). V lost 0 bases to trimming and J lost 2 bases; unmatched junction nucleotides: 10. This CDR3 is built from 19 residues. For the CDR3, the DNA is TGTGCCAGCAGTTTATCTCAGACTAGCGGGCGCCTAACCTACAATGAGCAGTTCTTC. It codes for CASSLSQTSGRLTYNEQFF.

The chain combines TRBV7-9 with TRBJ1-1; no definite D call. V was cut by 2 bases and J by 6 bases, with 13 bases left in between. Germline values: CDR1 SEHNR, CDR2 FQNEAQ (reference sequence). The CDR3 contains 14 residues. The CDR3 region is CASSLTVASPEAFF. DNA for the CDR3: TGTGCCAGCAGCTTAACTGTAGCGTCTCCTGAAGCTTTCTTT.

The CDR3 coding sequence is TGTGCCAGCAGCCAAGATCTGGCTAGAAGGGCCTACAATGAGCAGTTCTTC. Encoded protein: CASSQDLARRAYNEQFF. The gene calls are TRBV4-2 and TRBJ2-1; D unresolved. The V and J ends lost 0 bases and 2 bases respectively, with 14 bases between them. The CDR3 is 17 residues long. Germline V gene sequence: CDR1 LGHNA, CDR2 YNFKEQ.